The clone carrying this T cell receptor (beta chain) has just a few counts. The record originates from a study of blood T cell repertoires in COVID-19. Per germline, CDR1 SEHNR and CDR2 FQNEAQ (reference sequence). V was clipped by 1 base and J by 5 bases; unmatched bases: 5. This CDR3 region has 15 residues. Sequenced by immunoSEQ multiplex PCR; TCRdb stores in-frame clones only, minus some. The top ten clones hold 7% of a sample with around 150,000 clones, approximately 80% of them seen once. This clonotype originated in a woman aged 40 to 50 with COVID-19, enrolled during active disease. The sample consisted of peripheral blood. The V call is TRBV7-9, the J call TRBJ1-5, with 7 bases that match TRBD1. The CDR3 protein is CASSLGQGLDQPQHF. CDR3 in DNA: TGTGCCAGCAGCTTAGGACAGGGCTTGGATCAGCCCCAGCATTTT.